The 12 T cell receptor beta chains presented below share a single source sample, sequenced in a study of beta chain features in type 1 diabetes. Reverse transcription of all isolated RNA meant that expressed TCRB transcripts were sequenced. The protocol was immunoSEQ multiplex PCR, while the TCRdb copy is restricted to in-frame clones and leaves out a portion. The table records 400,000 to 550,000 clones, about an eighth of them present only once. Material for sequencing was naive CD4+ T cells from blood. The receptors here all came from a young woman in good health.

This clone was counted between two and nine times. The rearrangement joins TRBV27 to TRBJ1-3; D uncertain. Per the germline V gene, CDR1 is MNHEY and CDR2 is SMNVEV (reference sequence). This CDR3 has 13 residues. The V end lost 6 bases, the J end lost 4 bases, and 10 bases lay between the germline ends. CDR3 coding DNA: TGTGCCAGCAGAAGGGTAGGCGGAAACACCATATATTTT. Amino acids: CASRRVGGNTIYF.

This clone was seen repeatedly, ten times or more. This sample also contains other DNA sequences that code for the same CDR3. V usage is TRBV9 and J usage is TRBJ2-5; D ambiguous. V was pared by 0 bases and J by 2 bases, with 2 bases between. Per germline, CDR1 SGDLS and CDR2 YYNGEE. The CDR3 has 12 residues. CDR3 protein: CASSVGQETQYF. The DNA for the CDR3 is TGTGCCAGCAGCGTAGGACAAGAGACCCAGTACTTC.

The chain recombines TRBV2 with TRBJ2-1; 8 bases fit TRBD1. The trim removed 6 bases at V and 5 bases at J, leaving 6 bases unmatched. The length of the CDR3 is 14 residues. CDR1 and CDR2 (germline): SNHLY, FYNNEI. The CDR3 nucleotides read TGTGCCAGCAGGATGGACAGGGCCGACAATGAGCAGTTCTTC. Translated, it gives CASRMDRADNEQFF.

Here the CDR3 reads CASSLSQGEAFF. The CDR3 nucleotides read TGTGCCAGCAGCTTATCCCAGGGTGAAGCTTTCTTT. The chain employs TRBV7-2 and TRBJ1-1; D is perhaps TRBD1 (5 bases). The germline CDR1 and CDR2 sequences are SGHTA and FQGNSA. V was cut by 2 bases and J by 7 bases, with 8 bases left in between. The CDR3 consists of 12 residues. The full variable domain, in which reference TRBV7-2 and TRBJ1-1 provide the parts outside the CDR3, is GAGVSQSPSNKVTEKGKDVELRCDPISGHTALYWYRQSLGQGLEFLIYFQGNSAPDKSGLPSDRFSAERTGGSVSTLTIQRTQQEDSAVYLCASSLSQGEAFFGQGTRLTVV.

The chain employs TRBV5-1 and TRBJ2-3; 10 bases fit TRBD2. This CDR3 is built from 15 residues. The V segment lost 4 bases and the J segment 2 bases; nucleotides outside the gene matches: 4. The V gene's germline CDR1 is SGHRS and CDR2 YFSETQ. The CDR3 spells CASSTGTSVTDTQYF. CDR3 nucleotide sequence: TGCGCCAGCAGCACCGGGACTAGCGTCACAGATACGCAGTATTTT.

This clone showed up just a few times. The gene calls are TRBV11-2 and TRBJ2-7, with D possibly being TRBD1 (5 bases). This CDR3 is built from 17 residues. The V gene's germline CDR1 is SGHAT and CDR2 FQNNGV. V was cut by 0 bases and J by 2 bases, with 17 bases left in between. This CDR3 reads CASSLDLGQTEPYEQYF. The CDR3 DNA sequence: TGTGCCAGCAGCTTAGATCTGGGGCAGACAGAGCCCTACGAGCAGTACTTC.

V gene TRBV7-6 combines with J gene TRBJ1-2, with TRBD1 matching 7 bases. V shed 1 base and J 0 bases; nucleotides not matched to a gene: 5. Germline values: CDR1 SGHVS, CDR2 FNYEAQ. The CDR3 has 16 amino acids. Here the CDR3 reads CASSLETGLANYGYTF. CDR3 in DNA: TGTGCCAGCAGCTTAGAGACAGGGCTGGCTAACTATGGCTACACCTTC.

The rearrangement uses TRBV2 and TRBJ2-7; no definite D call. Germline lookup yields CDR1 SNHLY and CDR2 FYNNEI. The V and J ends lost 8 bases and 6 bases respectively, with 14 bases between them. There are 12 residues in the CDR3. The CDR3 loop reads CASRFGQGEQYF. The CDR3 DNA is TGTGCCAGCCGGTTCGGGCAAGGCGAGCAGTACTTC.

V usage is TRBV4-2 and J usage is TRBJ2-1, with D uncertain. The germline V and J ends were trimmed by 1 base and 5 bases, with 18 bases remaining between them. From germline, CDR1 is LGHNA and CDR2 YNFKEQ. This CDR3 has 17 amino acids. The CDR3 nucleotides read TGTGCCAGCAGCCAAGGCTGGGCTAGACCATCCAACAATGAGCAGTTCTTC. Translation gives CASSQGWARPSNNEQFF.

The chain is built from TRBV28 and TRBJ2-3, with D possibly called TRBD1 or TRBD2 (6 bases each). This CDR3 contains 13 residues. The V end lost 4 bases, the J end lost 4 bases, and 9 bases lay between the germline ends. CDR1 is MDHEN and CDR2 is SYDVKM in the germline V gene. CDR3 residues: CASSWGAPDTQYF. CDR3 nucleotide sequence: TGTGCCAGCAGTTGGGGGGCCCCAGATACGCAGTATTTT.

This chain uses TRBV2 with TRBJ2-3; 9 nucleotides align to TRBD2. Germline CDR1 and CDR2: SNHLY and FYNNEI. The V and J ends lost 0 bases and 2 bases, in that order; junction bases with no gene match: 6. The CDR3 has 17 amino acids. The CDR3 spells CASSEARASGITDTQYF. The DNA of the CDR3 is TGTGCCAGCAGTGAAGCGCGGGCTAGCGGGATCACAGATACGCAGTATTTT.

This clone was detected ten times or more. The chain couples TRBV7-9 to TRBJ2-5, with 8 nucleotides matching TRBD1. The CDR3 has 13 residues. CDR1 and CDR2 from the germline V gene are SEHNR and FQNEAQ (reference sequence). V gave up 5 bases and J gave up 4 bases; unmatched junction bases: 3. Here the CDR3 reads CASSPQGAETQYF. Here the CDR3 DNA reads TGTGCCAGCAGCCCTCAGGGGGCAGAGACCCAGTACTTC. Together with reference TRBV7-9 and TRBJ2-5, the CDR3 gives the full variable domain: DTGVSQNPRHKITKRGQNVTFRCDPISEHNRLYWYRQTLGQGPEFLTYFQNEAQLEKSRLLSDRFSAERPKGSFSTLEIQRTEQGDSAMYLCASSPQGAETQYFGPGTRLLVL.